These T cell receptor beta chains were read from a single sample in a study of CD8 T cells in Susac syndrome. TCRdb reprocessed the immunoSEQ multiplex PCR reads with MiXCR, giving one entry per CDR3 protein. The sample yields 110,000 or so distinct CDR3 sequences, 80% to 95% seen once. Sequencing used CD4+ T cells from PBMCs. These TCRs come from a human donor in good health. The CDR3 runs from the conserved cysteine through the conserved F or W. Fields, in order: V gene, D gene, clone size, J gene, CDR3 protein, CDR3 DNA. A D gene is named only where the DNA matches it firmly. Size values are once, few and many counts, or a class for expanded clones, and some rows have none.

>TRBV30|TRBD2|.|TRBJ2-7
CAWTPPAGAYEQYF
TGTGCCTGGACTCCTCCAGCGGGAGCTTACGAGCAGTACTTC
>TRBV3-1|.|.|TRBJ2-5
CASSLKGTEGTQYF
TGTGCCAGCAGCCTTAAGGGGACGGAGGGGACCCAGTACTTC
>TRBV20-1|TRBD2|few|TRBJ2-2
CSASGRALTGELFF
TGCAGTGCTAGCGGGAGGGCCCTCACCGGGGAGCTGTTTTTT
>TRBV2|.|few|TRBJ2-2
CASSPTGELFF
TGTGCCAGCAGCCCCACCGGGGAGCTGTTTTTT
>TRBV10-3|.|.|TRBJ2-7
CATGTAGYEQYF
TGTGCCACCGGGACAGCGGGTTACGAGCAGTACTTC
>TRBV29-1|.|.|TRBJ2-3
CSVQDRSRNTQYF
TGCAGCGTGCAGGATAGGAGCAGAAATACGCAGTATTTT
>TRBV19|.|.|TRBJ1-1
CASSTGDVWGTEAFF
TGTGCCAGTAGTACGGGAGACGTCTGGGGGACTGAAGCTTTCTTT
>TRBV3-1|TRBD1|.|TRBJ2-7
CASSQGRTGTSYEQYF
TGTGCCAGCAGCCAAGGAAGGACAGGGACGTCCTACGAGCAGTACTTC
>TRBV3-1|TRBD1|.|TRBJ1-1
CASSQEPRDRTPNTEAFF
TGTGCCAGCAGCCAAGAACCACGGGACAGGACACCGAACACTGAAGCTTTCTTT
>TRBV3-1|.|.|TRBJ2-7
CASSQDTGQRRNEQYF
TGTGCCAGCAGCCAAGACACCGGACAAAGGCGAAACGAGCAGTACTTC
>TRBV7-9|.|.|TRBJ2-7
CASSLPLGSYEQYF
TGTGCCAGCAGCTTACCGTTGGGCTCCTACGAGCAGTACTTC
>TRBV10-3|TRBD1|.|TRBJ2-5
CAMGQGERETQYF
TGTGCCATGGGACAGGGGGAACGAGAGACCCAGTACTTC
>TRBV7-2|.|.|TRBJ1-5
CASSLNGQINQPQHF
TGTGCCAGCAGCTTAAACGGACAGATCAATCAGCCCCAGCATTTT
>TRBV20-1|.|.|TRBJ2-7
CSARVGVGEQYF
TGCAGTGCTAGAGTAGGGGTAGGCGAGCAGTACTTC
>TRBV19|.|.|TRBJ2-1
CASNRENDGEQFF
TGTGCCAGTAATCGGGAGAACGACGGTGAGCAGTTCTTC
>TRBV23-1|.|.|TRBJ1-2
CASIQGLLHGYTF
TGCGCCAGCATCCAGGGACTACTCCATGGCTACACCTTC
>TRBV6-2/TRBV6-3|TRBD1|.|TRBJ2-1
CASSYLVDRGNEQFF
TGTGCCAGCAGTTACCTTGTGGACAGGGGCAATGAGCAGTTCTTC
>TRBV5-1|TRBD1|.|TRBJ2-7
CASSLRTGRYEQYF
TGCGCCAGCAGCCTCAGGACAGGGCGCTACGAGCAGTACTTC
>TRBV3-1|.|.|TRBJ2-1
CASSQRFTGLNSYNEQFF
TGTGCCAGCAGCCAAAGATTTACCGGGCTAAATTCCTACAATGAGCAGTTCTTC
>TRBV18|TRBD1|.|TRBJ2-5
CASSPQQGAAETQYF
TGTGCCAGCTCACCGCAACAGGGGGCGGCTGAGACCCAGTACTTC
>TRBV20-1|.|few|TRBJ2-7
CSARDQGQSSYEQYF
TGCAGTGCTAGAGATCAAGGACAGAGCTCCTACGAGCAGTACTTC
>TRBV20-1|.|.|TRBJ2-1
CSATNRDRGYNEQFF
TGCAGTGCTACCAACCGGGACCGCGGGTACAATGAGCAGTTCTTC
>TRBV6-2/TRBV6-3|.|.|TRBJ2-3
CASSYFGSDTQYF
TGTGCCAGCAGTTACTTTGGCTCAGATACGCAGTATTTT
>TRBV3-1|.|.|TRBJ2-3
CASAILIGADTQYF
TGTGCCAGCGCCATCCTCATTGGCGCAGATACGCAGTATTTT
>TRBV29-1|TRBD1|.|TRBJ2-3
CSVYRDREAGTDTQYF
TGCAGCGTTTACCGGGACAGGGAAGCTGGCACAGATACGCAGTATTTT
>TRBV30|.|.|TRBJ1-4
CAWSALGTPRFEQLFF
TGTGCCTGGAGTGCCCTAGGGACACCCAGGTTTGAACAACTGTTTTTT
>TRBV2|.|.|TRBJ1-2
CASSDMAPETKGYTF
TGTGCCAGCAGTGACATGGCCCCGGAGACTAAGGGCTACACCTTC
>TRBV20-1|.|.|TRBJ1-1
CSARGGAINTEAFF
TGCAGTGCTAGAGGGGGGGCTATAAACACTGAAGCTTTCTTT
>TRBV29-1|TRBD1|once|TRBJ2-5
CSVRPRDREQETQYF
TGCAGCGTGCGACCCCGGGACAGGGAACAAGAGACCCAGTACTTC
>TRBV5-1|TRBD1|.|TRBJ2-5
CASSFEAWRTGDGQETQYF
TGCGCCAGCAGCTTCGAAGCGTGGAGGACAGGGGACGGCCAAGAGACCCAGTACTTC
>TRBV7-2|.|.|TRBJ2-3
CASSPDISTDTQYF
TGTGCCAGCAGCCCGGACATTAGCACAGATACGCAGTATTTT
>TRBV20-1|.|.|TRBJ2-7
CSARRPGNEQYF
TGCAGTGCCAGGCGGCCAGGAAACGAGCAGTACTTC
>TRBV13|TRBD2|.|TRBJ2-2
CASSPRRGLAGDINTGELFF
TGTGCCAGCAGCCCGAGGCGAGGACTAGCGGGAGATATTAACACCGGGGAGCTGTTTTTT